The present T cell receptor beta chain was sequenced within a study of T cell responses to AZD1222 COVID-19 vaccine. Broader study findings: Sampling that yielded the repertoires occurred only after the peak T cell response.

On this clone: What it binds is not known.

Only in-frame clones appear in the TCRdb table, and some are missing; sequencing was by immunoSEQ multiplex PCR. The sample records 130,000 to 150,000 clones, around 90% being singletons. The CDR3 runs 15 residues. V was trimmed by 4 bases and J by 1 base, leaving 13 bases between them. In germline, CDR1 is SGHNT, CDR2 YENEEA. The specimen was peripheral blood, collected 28 days after the second dose of the MenACWY control vaccine. The rearrangement uses TRBV11-3 and TRBJ1-1; D is unclear. This clonotype was obtained from an adult who received the MenACWY meningococcal vaccine as a control. The CDR3 is CASSSGRTANTEAFF. The CDR3 DNA reads as TGTGCCAGCAGCTCGGGTAGGACGGCGAACACTGAAGCTTTCTTT. Drawing the rest from reference TRBV11-3 and TRBJ1-1, the complete variable domain is EAGVVQSPRYKIIEKKQPVAFWCNPISGHNTLYWYLQNLGQGPELLIRYENEEAVDDSQLPKDRFSAERLKGVDSTLKIQPAELGDSAVYLCASSSGRTANTEAFFGQGTRLTVV.